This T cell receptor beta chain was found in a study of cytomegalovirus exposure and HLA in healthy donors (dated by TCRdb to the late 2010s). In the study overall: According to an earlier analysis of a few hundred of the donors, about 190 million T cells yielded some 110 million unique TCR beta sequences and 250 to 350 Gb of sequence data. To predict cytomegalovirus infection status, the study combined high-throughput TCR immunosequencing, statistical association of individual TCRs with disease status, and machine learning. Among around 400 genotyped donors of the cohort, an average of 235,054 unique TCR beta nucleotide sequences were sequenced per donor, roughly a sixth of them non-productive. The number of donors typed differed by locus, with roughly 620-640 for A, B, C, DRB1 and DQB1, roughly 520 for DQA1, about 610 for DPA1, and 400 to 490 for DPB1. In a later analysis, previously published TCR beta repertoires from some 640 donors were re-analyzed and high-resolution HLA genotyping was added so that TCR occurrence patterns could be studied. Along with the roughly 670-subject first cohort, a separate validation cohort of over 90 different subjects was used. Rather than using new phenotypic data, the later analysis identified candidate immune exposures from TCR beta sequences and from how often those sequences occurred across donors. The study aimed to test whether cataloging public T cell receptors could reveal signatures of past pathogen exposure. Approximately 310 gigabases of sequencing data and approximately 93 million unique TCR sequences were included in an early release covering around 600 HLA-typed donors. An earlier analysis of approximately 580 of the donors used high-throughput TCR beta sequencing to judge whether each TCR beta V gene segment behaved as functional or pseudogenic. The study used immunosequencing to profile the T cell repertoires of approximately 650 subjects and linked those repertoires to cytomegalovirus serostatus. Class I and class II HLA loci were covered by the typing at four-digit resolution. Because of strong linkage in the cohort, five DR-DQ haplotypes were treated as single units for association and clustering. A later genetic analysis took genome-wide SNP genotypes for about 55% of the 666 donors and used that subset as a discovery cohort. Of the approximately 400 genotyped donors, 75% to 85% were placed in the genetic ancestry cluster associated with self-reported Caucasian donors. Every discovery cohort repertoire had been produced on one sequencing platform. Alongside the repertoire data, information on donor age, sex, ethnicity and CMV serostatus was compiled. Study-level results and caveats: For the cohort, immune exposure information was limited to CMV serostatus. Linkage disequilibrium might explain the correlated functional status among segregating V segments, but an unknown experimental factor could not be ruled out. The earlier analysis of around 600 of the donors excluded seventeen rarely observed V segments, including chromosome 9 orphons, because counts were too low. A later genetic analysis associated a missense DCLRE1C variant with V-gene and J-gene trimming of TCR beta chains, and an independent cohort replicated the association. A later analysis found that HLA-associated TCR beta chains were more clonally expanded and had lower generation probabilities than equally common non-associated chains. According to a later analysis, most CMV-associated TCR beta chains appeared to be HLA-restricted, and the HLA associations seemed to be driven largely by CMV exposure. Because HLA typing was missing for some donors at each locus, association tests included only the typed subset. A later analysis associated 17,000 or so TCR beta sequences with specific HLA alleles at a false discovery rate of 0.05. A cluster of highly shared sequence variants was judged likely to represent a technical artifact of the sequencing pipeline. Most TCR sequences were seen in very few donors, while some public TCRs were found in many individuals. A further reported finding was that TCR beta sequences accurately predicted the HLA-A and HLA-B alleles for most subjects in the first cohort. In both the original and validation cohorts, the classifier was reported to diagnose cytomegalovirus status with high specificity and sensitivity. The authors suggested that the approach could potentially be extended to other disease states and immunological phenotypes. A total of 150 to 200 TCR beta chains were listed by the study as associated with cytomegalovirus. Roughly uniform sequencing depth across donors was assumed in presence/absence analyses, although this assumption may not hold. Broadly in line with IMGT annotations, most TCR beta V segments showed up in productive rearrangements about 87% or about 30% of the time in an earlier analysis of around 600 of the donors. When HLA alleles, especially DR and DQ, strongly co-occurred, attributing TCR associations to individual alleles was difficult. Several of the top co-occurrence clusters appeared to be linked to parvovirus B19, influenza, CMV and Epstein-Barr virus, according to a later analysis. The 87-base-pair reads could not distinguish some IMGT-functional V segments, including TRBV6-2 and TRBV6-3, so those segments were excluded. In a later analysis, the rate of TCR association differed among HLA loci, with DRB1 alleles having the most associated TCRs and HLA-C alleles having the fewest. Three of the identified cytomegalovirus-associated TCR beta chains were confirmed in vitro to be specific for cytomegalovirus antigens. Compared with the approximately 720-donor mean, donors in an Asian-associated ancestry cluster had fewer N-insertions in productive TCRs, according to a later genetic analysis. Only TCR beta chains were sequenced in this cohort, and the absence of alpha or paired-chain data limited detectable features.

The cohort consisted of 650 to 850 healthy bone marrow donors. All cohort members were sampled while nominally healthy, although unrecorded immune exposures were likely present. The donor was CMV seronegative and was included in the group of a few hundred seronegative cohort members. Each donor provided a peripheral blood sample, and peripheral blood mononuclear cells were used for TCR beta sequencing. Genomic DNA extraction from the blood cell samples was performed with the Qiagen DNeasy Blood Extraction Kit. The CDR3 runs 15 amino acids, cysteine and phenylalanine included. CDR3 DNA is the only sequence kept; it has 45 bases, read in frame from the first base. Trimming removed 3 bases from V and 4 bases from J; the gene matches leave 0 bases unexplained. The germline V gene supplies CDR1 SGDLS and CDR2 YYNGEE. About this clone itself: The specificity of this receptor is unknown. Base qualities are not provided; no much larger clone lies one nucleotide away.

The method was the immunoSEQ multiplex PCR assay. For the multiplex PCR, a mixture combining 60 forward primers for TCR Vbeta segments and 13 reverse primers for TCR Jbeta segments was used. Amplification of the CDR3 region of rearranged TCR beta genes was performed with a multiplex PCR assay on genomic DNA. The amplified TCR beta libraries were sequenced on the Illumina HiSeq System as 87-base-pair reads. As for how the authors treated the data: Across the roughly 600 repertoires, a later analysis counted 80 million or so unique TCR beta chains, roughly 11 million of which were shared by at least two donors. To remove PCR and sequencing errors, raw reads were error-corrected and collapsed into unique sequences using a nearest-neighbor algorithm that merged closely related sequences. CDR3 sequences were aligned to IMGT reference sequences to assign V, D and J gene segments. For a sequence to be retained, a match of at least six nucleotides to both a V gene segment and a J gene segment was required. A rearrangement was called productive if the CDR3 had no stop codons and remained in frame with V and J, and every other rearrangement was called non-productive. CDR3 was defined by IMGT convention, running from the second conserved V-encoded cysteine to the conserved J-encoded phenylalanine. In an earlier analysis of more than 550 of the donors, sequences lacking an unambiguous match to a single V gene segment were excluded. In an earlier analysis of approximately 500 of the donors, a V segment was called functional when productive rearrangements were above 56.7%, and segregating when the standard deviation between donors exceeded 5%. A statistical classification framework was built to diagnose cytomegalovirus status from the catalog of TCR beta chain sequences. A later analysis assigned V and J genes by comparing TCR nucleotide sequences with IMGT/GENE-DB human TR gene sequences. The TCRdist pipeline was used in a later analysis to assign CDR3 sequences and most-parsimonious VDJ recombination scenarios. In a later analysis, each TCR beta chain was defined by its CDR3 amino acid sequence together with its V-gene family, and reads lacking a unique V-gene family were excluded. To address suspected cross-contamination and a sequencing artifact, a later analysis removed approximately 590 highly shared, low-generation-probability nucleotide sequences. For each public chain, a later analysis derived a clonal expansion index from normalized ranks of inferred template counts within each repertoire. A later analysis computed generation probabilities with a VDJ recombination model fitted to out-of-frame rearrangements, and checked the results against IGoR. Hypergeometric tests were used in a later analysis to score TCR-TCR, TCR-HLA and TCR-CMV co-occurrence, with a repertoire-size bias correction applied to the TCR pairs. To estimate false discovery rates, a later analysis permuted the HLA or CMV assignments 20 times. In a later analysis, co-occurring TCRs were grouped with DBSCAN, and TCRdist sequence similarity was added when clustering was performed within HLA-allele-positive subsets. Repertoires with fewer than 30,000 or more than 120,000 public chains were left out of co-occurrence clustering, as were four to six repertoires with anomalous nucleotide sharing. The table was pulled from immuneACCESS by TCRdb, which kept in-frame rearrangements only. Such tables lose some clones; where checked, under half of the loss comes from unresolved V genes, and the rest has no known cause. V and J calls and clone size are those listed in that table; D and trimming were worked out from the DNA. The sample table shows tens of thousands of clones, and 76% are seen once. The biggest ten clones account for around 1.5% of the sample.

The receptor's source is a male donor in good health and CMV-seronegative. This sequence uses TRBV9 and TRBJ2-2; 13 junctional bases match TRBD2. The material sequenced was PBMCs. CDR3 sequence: CASSGTSGGTGELFF. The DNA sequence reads TGTGCCAGCAGCGGGACTAGCGGGGGCACCGGGGAGCTGTTTTTT.